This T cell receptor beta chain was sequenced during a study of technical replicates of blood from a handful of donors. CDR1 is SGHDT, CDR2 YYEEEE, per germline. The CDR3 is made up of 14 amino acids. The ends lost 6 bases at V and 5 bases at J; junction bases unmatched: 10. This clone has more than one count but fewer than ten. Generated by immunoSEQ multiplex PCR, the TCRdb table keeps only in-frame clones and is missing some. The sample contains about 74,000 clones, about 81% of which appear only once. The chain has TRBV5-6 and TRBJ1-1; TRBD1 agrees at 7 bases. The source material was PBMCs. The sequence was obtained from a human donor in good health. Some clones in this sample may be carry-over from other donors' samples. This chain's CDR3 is CASTPTGRGTEAFF. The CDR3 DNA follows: TGTGCCAGCACCCCGACAGGGAGAGGTACTGAAGCTTTCTTT. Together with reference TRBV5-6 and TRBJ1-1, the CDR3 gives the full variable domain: DAGVTQSPTHLIKTRGQQVTLRCSPKSGHDTVSWYQQALGQGPQFIFQYYEEEERQRGNFPDRFSGHQFPNYSSELNVNALLLGDSALYLCASTPTGRGTEAFFGQGTRLTVV.